These 22 T cell receptor beta chains originate from one sample sequenced in a study of CD8 T cells in ankylosing spondylitis. TCRdb analysed the 5' RACE reads with MiXCR anew, one entry per CDR3 protein. The sample records 200,000 to 250,000 distinct CDR3 sequences, about 17% being singletons. Their antigens are not known. Study results and limitations: A motif of several highly homologous TCR beta variants was seen as apparently characteristic of ankylosing spondylitis blood.

Material: blood, either unsorted or a sorted T cell fraction (not recorded which). These receptors all stem from a male donor with ankylosing spondylitis.

CDR3 protein: CASSYGVPGAGNQPQHF. Written as DNA, the CDR3 is TGTGCCAGCAGTTACGGGGTCCCAGGGGCCGGCAATCAGCCCCAGCATTTT. V usage is TRBV6-5 and J usage is TRBJ1-5, with a possible D match to TRBD1 (6 bases). The V end was cut by 2 bases, the J end by 2 bases, with 16 bases between. CDR3 length equals 17 residues. Germline V gene sequence: CDR1 MNHEY, CDR2 SVGAGI.

This clonotype was found many times. This sequence joins TRBV20-1 and TRBJ2-7; perhaps TRBD2 as D (5 bases). The V and J ends lost 3 bases and 3 bases respectively, with 12 bases between them. The CDR3 extends over 13 amino acids. In germline, CDR1 is DFQATT, CDR2 SNEGSKA (reference sequence). This chain's CDR3 is CSASTRDFYEQYF. The CDR3 DNA follows: TGCAGTGCTAGCACTAGAGATTTCTACGAGCAGTACTTC.

This clonotype occurred a few times. V gene TRBV29-1 combines with J gene TRBJ2-1; either TRBD1 or TRBD2 may supply D (6 bases each). This CDR3 spans 14 amino acids. Deletions cut 3 bases from V and 0 bases from J, with 9 bases between. The V gene's germline CDR1 is SQVTM and CDR2 ANQGSEA. The CDR3 loop reads CSVEGGNSYNEQFF. For the CDR3, the DNA is TGCAGCGTTGAGGGGGGCAACTCCTACAATGAGCAGTTCTTC.

This chain uses TRBV6-1 with TRBJ2-3; no clear D. The germline gives CDR1 MNHNS, CDR2 SASEGT. V was shortened by 6 bases and J by 3 bases, with 7 bases between the two germline ends. The CDR3 loop spans 12 amino acids. In DNA, the CDR3 is TGTGCCAGCAGGGGTTGGACAGATACGCAGTATTTT. This translates into CASRGWTDTQYF.

This clonotype came up a few times. The V and J genes are TRBV12-3 or TRBV12-4 and TRBJ1-1; tentatively, D is TRBD1 (5 bases). The V gene lost 6 bases and the J gene lost 0 bases, with 11 bases spanning the gap. The CDR3 is 14 amino acids. CDR3 sequence reads: CASSPRVVNTEAFF. The CDR3 DNA follows: TGTGCCAGCAGCCCCAGGGTAGTGAACACTGAAGCTTTCTTT.

This clonotype was detected a few times. The V and J genes are TRBV5-1 and TRBJ2-1; 7 bases align to TRBD2. The CDR3 extends over 13 amino acids. Germline V gene lookup returns CDR1 SGHRS and CDR2 YFSETQ. The V segment lost 3 bases and the J segment 10 bases; nucleotides outside the gene matches: 7. The CDR3 region is CASSSWTSQEQFF. Written as DNA, the CDR3 is TGCGCCAGCAGCTCCTGGACTAGTCAGGAGCAGTTCTTC. The complete variable domain, with remaining parts taken from reference TRBV5-1 and TRBJ2-1, reads KAGVTQTPRYLIKTRGQQVTLSCSPISGHRSVSWYQQTPGQGLQFLFEYFSETQRNKGNFPGRFSGRQFSNSRSEMNVSTLELGDSALYLCASSSWTSQEQFFGPGTRLTVL.

The gene calls are TRBV6-1 and TRBJ2-6; 7 bases map to TRBD1. In germline, CDR1 is MNHNS, CDR2 SASEGT. The trim removed 3 bases at V and 5 bases at J, leaving 4 bases unmatched. CDR3 length equals 15 residues. In nucleotides, the CDR3 is TGTGCCAGCAGTGAGGAAGGGGGCAGGGCCAACGTCCTGACTTTC. Its protein product is CASSEEGGRANVLTF.

This clonotype was observed a few times. The CDR3 loop is CASSQDVGNQPQHF. The CDR3 nucleotides are TGCGCCAGCAGCCAAGATGTGGGGAATCAGCCCCAGCATTTT. The gene calls are TRBV4-3 and TRBJ1-5, with D unresolved. The CDR3 has 14 amino acids. Trimming took off 0 bases at V and 4 bases at J, with 7 bases between the two ends. CDR1 is LGHNA and CDR2 is YSLEER in the germline V gene.

The chain uses TRBV5-1 and TRBJ1-1; 7 positions match TRBD1. The length of the CDR3 is 18 residues. Unmatched junction bases numbered 15, after V lost 4 bases and J lost 0 bases. Germline loops: CDR1 SGHRS, CDR2 YFSETQ. CDR3 sequence reads: CASSPPRGTEIMNTEAFF. DNA of the CDR3: TGCGCCAGCAGCCCGCCGCGAGGGACAGAGATTATGAACACTGAAGCTTTCTTT.

This chain connects TRBV6-5 to TRBJ2-3; the match to TRBD1 covers 7 bases. Germline lookup yields CDR1 MNHEY and CDR2 SVGAGI. The CDR3 loop spans 15 amino acids. V dropped 2 bases and J dropped 1; count of bases not matched to a gene: 3. The CDR3 sequence: CASSYEGAGTDTQYF. The DNA for the CDR3 is TGTGCCAGCAGTTACGAGGGGGCTGGCACAGATACGCAGTATTTT.

This clonotype was found a few times. The V call is TRBV27, the J call TRBJ2-7; TRBD1 agrees at 8 bases. CDR1 and CDR2 (germline): MNHEY, SMNVEV (reference sequence). CDR3 length equals 13 residues. V lost 8 bases and J lost 4; bases outside the gene matches: 7. The CDR3 region has the DNA TGTGCCAGCGGCCAGACAGGGGCATACGAGCAGTACTTC. Amino acid sequence: CASGQTGAYEQYF.

Only a few counts were recorded for this clonotype. This chain links TRBV27 with TRBJ2-7; the D gene is possibly TRBD2 (6 bases). This CDR3 is 16 amino acids long. The V end lost 4 bases, the J end lost 0 bases, and 16 bases lay between the germline ends. Looked up from germline, CDR1 is MNHEY and CDR2 is SMNVEV (reference sequence). CDR3 sequence reads: CASSWLGGLGSYEQYF. The CDR3 nucleotides read TGTGCCAGCAGTTGGCTGGGGGGACTGGGCTCCTACGAGCAGTACTTC.

The CDR3 nucleotides read TGCGCCAGCAGCCAAATCCCCCCTGGGGGCCTCGATTCACCCCTCCACTTT. This encodes CASSQIPPGGLDSPLHF. The rearrangement uses TRBV4-1 and TRBJ1-6; D may be TRBD1 (6 bases). V was shortened by 2 bases and J by 8 bases, with 19 bases between the two germline ends. CDR3 size: 17 residues. In germline, CDR1 is MGHRA, CDR2 YSYEKL.

In this sample, this clonotype turned up many times. The chain carries TRBV5-1 and TRBJ2-3; 8 bases align to TRBD1. Per germline, CDR1 SGHRS and CDR2 YFSETQ. The CDR3 has 14 amino acids. Trimming took 3 bases from V and 3 from J; bases not matched to a gene: 3. CDR3 in amino acids: CASSSGQGTDTQYF. DNA of the CDR3: TGCGCCAGCAGCTCAGGACAGGGAACAGATACGCAGTATTTT. The entire variable domain, with the rest obtained from reference TRBV5-1 and TRBJ2-3, is as follows: KAGVTQTPRYLIKTRGQQVTLSCSPISGHRSVSWYQQTPGQGLQFLFEYFSETQRNKGNFPGRFSGRQFSNSRSEMNVSTLELGDSALYLCASSSGQGTDTQYFGPGTRLTVL.

Only a few counts were recorded for this clonotype. The V call is TRBV7-9, the J call TRBJ1-6; D might be TRBD1 (6 bases). V was trimmed by 4 bases and J by 10 bases, leaving 20 bases between them. This CDR3 has 16 amino acids. Germline loops: CDR1 SEHNR, CDR2 FQNEAQ (reference sequence). CDR3 sequence (DNA): TGTGCCAGCAGCTCCCTTAGGGGGGGCAATATGTCACCCCTCCACTTT. Translating it yields CASSSLRGGNMSPLHF.

The sample holds a few counts of this clonotype. J is TRBJ1-1 and V is TRBV28, with 8 bases aligning to TRBD1. Per the germline V gene, CDR1 is MDHEN and CDR2 is SYDVKM. The V gene end was trimmed by 6 bases and the J gene end by 8 bases; junction bases not matched to a gene: 14. The CDR3 contains 15 residues. CDR3 nucleotides: TGTGCCAGCAGCCCGTTGACAGGGGTGGCGGAAGAAGCTTTCTTT. This gives the protein CASSPLTGVAEEAFF.

V usage is TRBV27 and J usage is TRBJ2-7, with TRBD1 matching over 7 bases. V trimming: 4 bases; J trimming: 0 bases; junction bases outside the gene matches: 12. CDR3 size: 17 residues. Germline V gives CDR1 MNHEY, CDR2 SMNVEV (reference sequence). The CDR3 reads CASSSIRTGQGSYEQYF. The CDR3 DNA is TGTGCCAGCAGTTCGATTAGGACAGGCCAGGGCTCCTACGAGCAGTACTTC.

V usage is TRBV4-2 and J usage is TRBJ2-7, with D tentatively TRBD2 (5 bases). Germline CDR1 LGHNA, CDR2 YNFKEQ. This CDR3 is built from 15 residues. V shed 0 bases and J shed 3 bases, with 12 bases lying between them. Written as DNA, the CDR3 is TGTGCCAGCAGCCAAGAATCTAGCAGTTACTACGAGCAGTACTTC. Translated, it gives CASSQESSSYYEQYF.

J is TRBJ2-1 and V is TRBV11-2, with D maybe TRBD1 (6 bases). The ends were cut back, 4 bases at V and 8 bases at J, with 15 bases in the middle. The CDR3 runs 14 residues. The V gene's germline CDR1 is SGHAT and CDR2 FQNNGV. CDR3 DNA: TGTGCCAGCAGCTCTAGGCTACAGGGAGATGAGCAGTTCTTC. Amino acid sequence: CASSSRLQGDEQFF.

This clonotype has just a few counts. The chain employs TRBV4-1 and TRBJ2-7, with D uncertain. The germline V and J ends were trimmed by 0 bases and 0 bases, with 12 bases remaining between them. CDR1 and CDR2 (germline): MGHRA, YSYEKL. CDR3 size: 16 residues. The CDR3 loop is CASSQEAGGSSYEQYF. Here the CDR3 DNA reads TGCGCCAGCAGCCAAGAGGCCGGTGGTAGCTCCTACGAGCAGTACTTC.

The genes are TRBV7-6 and TRBJ2-3, with a tentative D call TRBD2 (5 bases). V dropped 1 base and J dropped 0 bases, with 11 bases sitting between them. CDR3 size: 16 residues. CDR1 is SGHVS, CDR2 FNYEAQ, per germline. The CDR3 DNA follows: TGTGCCAGCAGCTTAGGGGTAGCGCCTAGCACAGATACGCAGTATTTT. Translation: CASSLGVAPSTDTQYF.

This clonotype was recorded a few times. This chain connects TRBV7-9 to TRBJ2-5; D not certain. The CDR3 spans 16 residues. The V end lost 0 bases, the J end lost 2 bases, and 13 bases lay between the germline ends. Germline CDR1 is SEHNR and CDR2 is FQNEAQ (reference sequence). This CDR3 reads CASSLAVVLQQETQYF. In DNA, the CDR3 is TGTGCCAGCAGCTTAGCGGTGGTGTTACAGCAAGAGACCCAGTACTTC.